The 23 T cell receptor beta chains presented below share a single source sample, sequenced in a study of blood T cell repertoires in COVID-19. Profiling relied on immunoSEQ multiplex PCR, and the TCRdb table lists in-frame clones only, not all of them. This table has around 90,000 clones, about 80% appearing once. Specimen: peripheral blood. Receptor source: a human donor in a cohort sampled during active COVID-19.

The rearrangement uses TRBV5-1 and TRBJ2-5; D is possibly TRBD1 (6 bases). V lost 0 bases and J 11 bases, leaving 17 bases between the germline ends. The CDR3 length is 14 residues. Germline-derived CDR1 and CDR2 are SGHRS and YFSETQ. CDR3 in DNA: TGCGCCAGCAGCTTGGTCTCAGGGGTTTCTGAGCAGTACTTC. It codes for CASSLVSGVSEQYF.

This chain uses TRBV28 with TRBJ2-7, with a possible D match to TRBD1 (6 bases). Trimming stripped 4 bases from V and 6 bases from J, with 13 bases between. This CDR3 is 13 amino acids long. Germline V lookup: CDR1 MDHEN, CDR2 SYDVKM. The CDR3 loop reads CASSSMTGSEQYF. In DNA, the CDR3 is TGTGCCAGCAGTTCAATGACAGGCTCCGAGCAGTACTTC.

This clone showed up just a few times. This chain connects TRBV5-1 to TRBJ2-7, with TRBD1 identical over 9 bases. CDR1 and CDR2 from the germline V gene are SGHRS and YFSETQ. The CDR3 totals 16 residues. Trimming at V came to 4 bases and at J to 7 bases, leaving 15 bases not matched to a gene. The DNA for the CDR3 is TGCGCCAGCAGCCGGACCGGGACAGGGCCCCTTGAGGAGCAGTACTTC. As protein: CASSRTGTGPLEEQYF.

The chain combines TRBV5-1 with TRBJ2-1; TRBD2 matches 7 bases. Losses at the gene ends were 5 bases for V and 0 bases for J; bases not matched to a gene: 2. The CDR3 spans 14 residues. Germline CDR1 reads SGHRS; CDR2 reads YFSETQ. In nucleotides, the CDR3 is TGCGCCAGCAGGTCTAGCGGCTCCTACAATGAGCAGTTCTTC. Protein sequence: CASRSSGSYNEQFF.

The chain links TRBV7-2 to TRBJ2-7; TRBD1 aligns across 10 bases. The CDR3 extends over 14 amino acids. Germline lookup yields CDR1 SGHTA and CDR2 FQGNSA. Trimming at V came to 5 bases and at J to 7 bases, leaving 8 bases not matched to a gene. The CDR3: CASSPRQGAGEQYF. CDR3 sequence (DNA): TGTGCCAGCAGCCCGCGACAGGGGGCTGGGGAGCAGTACTTC.

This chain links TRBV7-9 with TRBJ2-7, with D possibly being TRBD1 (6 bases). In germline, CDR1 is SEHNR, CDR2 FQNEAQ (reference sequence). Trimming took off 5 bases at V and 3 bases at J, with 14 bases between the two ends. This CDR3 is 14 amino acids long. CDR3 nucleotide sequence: TGTGCCAGCAGCCCGAAGGGGACAATCTACGAGCAGTACTTC. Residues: CASSPKGTIYEQYF.

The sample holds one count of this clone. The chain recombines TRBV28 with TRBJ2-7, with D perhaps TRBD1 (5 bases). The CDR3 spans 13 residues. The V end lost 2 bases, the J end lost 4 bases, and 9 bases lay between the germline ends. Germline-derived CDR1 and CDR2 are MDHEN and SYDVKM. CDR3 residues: CASSLPGLYEQYF. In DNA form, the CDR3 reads TGTGCCAGCAGTTTACCAGGGTTGTACGAGCAGTACTTC.

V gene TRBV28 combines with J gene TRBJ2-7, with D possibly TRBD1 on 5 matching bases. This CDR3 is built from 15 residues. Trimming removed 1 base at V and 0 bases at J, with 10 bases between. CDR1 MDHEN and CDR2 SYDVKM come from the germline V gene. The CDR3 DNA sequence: TGTGCCAGCAGTTTATCATACAGGCCCTCCTACGAGCAGTACTTC. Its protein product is CASSLSYRPSYEQYF.

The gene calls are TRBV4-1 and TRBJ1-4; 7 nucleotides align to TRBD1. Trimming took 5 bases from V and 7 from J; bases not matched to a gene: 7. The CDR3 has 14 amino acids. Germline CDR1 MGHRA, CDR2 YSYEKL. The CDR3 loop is CASSIQGRSEKLFF. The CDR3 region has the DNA TGCGCCAGCAGCATACAGGGGAGGAGTGAAAAACTGTTTTTT.

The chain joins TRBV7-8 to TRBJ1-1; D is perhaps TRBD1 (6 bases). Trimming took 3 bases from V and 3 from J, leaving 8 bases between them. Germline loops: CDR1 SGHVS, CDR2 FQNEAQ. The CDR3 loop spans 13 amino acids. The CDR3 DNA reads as TGTGCCAGCAGCTTGGACAGAGACACTGAAGCTTTCTTT. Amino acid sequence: CASSLDRDTEAFF.

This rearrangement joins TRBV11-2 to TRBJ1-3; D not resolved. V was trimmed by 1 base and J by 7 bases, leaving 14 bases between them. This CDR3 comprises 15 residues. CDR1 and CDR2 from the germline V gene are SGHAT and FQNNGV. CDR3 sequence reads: CASSLALAVQNTIYF. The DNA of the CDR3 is TGTGCCAGCAGCTTAGCGCTGGCTGTTCAGAACACCATATATTTT.

CDR3 nucleotide sequence: TGTGCCAGCTCACCACCGGGGAGCATAGGGTATGGCTACACCTTC. This codes for CASSPPGSIGYGYTF. The genes are TRBV18 and TRBJ1-2; D is unclear. Trimming cost V 0 bases and J 5 bases, with 13 bases left between them. The CDR3 consists of 15 residues. CDR1 is KGHSH and CDR2 is LQKENI in the germline V gene.

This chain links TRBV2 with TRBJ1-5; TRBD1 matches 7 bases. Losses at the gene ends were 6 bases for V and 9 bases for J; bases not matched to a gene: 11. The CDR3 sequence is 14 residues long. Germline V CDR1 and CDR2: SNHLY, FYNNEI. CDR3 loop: CASRDDRVPWPQHF. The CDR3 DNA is TGTGCCAGCAGAGACGACAGGGTTCCGTGGCCCCAGCATTTT.

CDR3 coding DNA: TGTGCCAGCAGTGAAATAGGACAGGGGGCGTACAATGAGCAGTTCTTC. Encoded protein: CASSEIGQGAYNEQFF. This chain connects TRBV6-1 to TRBJ2-1; 11 bases line up with TRBD1. Germline-derived CDR1 and CDR2 are MNHNS and SASEGT. The CDR3 covers 16 residues. V lost 2 bases to trimming and J lost 4 bases; unmatched junction nucleotides: 4.

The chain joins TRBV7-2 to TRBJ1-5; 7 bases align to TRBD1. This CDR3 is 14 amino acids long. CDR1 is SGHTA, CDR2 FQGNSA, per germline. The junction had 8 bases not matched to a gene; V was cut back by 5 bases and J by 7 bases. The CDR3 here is CASSTAGGRQPQHF. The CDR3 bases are TGTGCCAGCAGCACAGCAGGGGGGAGGCAGCCCCAGCATTTT.

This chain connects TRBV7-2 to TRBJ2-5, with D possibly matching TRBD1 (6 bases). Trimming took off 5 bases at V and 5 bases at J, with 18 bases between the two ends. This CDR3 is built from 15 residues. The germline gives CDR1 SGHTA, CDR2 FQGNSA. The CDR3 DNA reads TGTGCCAGCAGCAAAGAGGGCAGGGGCAAGGAGACCCAGTACTTC. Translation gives CASSKEGRGKETQYF.

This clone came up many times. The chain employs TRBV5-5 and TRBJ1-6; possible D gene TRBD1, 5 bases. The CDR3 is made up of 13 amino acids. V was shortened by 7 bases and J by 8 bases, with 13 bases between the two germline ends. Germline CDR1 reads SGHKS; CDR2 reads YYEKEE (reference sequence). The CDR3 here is CASGATAHSPLHF. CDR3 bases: TGTGCCAGCGGGGCGACAGCCCATTCACCCCTCCACTTT.

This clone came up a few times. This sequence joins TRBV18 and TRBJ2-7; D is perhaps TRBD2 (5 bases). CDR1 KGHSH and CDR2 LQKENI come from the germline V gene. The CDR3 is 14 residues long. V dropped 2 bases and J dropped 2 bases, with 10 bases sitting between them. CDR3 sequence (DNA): TGTGCCAGCTCACCAGCGGGTAGGACCTACGAGCAGTACTTC. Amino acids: CASSPAGRTYEQYF.

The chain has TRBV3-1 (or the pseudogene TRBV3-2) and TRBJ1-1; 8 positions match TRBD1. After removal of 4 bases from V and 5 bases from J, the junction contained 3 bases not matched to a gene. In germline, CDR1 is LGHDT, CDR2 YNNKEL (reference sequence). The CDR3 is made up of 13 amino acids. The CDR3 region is CASSPGGRTEAFF. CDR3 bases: TGTGCCAGCAGCCCAGGGGGCCGTACTGAAGCTTTCTTT.

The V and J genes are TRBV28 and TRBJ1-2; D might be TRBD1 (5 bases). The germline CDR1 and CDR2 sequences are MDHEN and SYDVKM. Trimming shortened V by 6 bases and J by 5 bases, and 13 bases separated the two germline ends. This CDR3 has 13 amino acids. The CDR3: CASRGQGRYGYTF. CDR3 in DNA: TGTGCCAGCAGAGGGCAGGGTCGATATGGCTACACCTTC.

The CDR3 DNA is TGTGCCAGCAGCACCGGACAGGGAGGCTATGGCTACACCTTC. Its translation: CASSTGQGGYGYTF. The rearrangement links TRBV11-2 to TRBJ1-2, with 8 bases lining up with TRBD1. V dropped 5 bases and J dropped 4; count of bases not matched to a gene: 6. The CDR3 has 14 amino acids. CDR1 is SGHAT and CDR2 is FQNNGV in the germline V gene.

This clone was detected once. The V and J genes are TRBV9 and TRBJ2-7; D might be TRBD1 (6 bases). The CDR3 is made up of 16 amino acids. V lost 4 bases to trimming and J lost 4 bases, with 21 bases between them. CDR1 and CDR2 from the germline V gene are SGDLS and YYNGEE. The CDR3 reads CASSQGGPDRRYEQYF. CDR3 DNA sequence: TGTGCCAGCAGCCAAGGGGGTCCGGACCGGAGATACGAGCAGTACTTC.

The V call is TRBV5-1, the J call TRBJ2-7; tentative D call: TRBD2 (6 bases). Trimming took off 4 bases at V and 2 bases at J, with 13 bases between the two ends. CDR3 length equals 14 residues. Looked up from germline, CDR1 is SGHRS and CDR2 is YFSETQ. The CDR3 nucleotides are TGCGCCAGCAGCCGCGGGACGCAAGCCTACGAGCAGTACTTC. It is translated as CASSRGTQAYEQYF.